This is a list of T cell receptor beta chains from one sample in a study of shared clonotypes between healthy human individuals. TCRdb's table, derived via immunoSEQ multiplex PCR, lists solely in-frame clones and lacks some. The data show 2,100,000 or so clones, with roughly 95% seen just once and approximately 0.13% held by the top ten. What was sequenced was naive CD4+ T cells sorted from blood. Source of these receptors: a man aged 18 to 30 in good health. Both conserved end residues are part of each CDR3. Fields, in order: V gene, clone size, J gene, D gene, CDR3 DNA, CDR3 protein. A D gene is named only where the DNA matches it firmly. For some rows the clone size is stated as once, few or many, or as a class when expanded; others skip it.

>TRBV29-1|.|TRBJ1-3|.
TGCAGCGTTGTCGGAGACTCTGGAAACACCATATATTTT
CSVVGDSGNTIYF
>TRBV18|.|TRBJ1-2|TRBD1
TGTGCCAGCTCCCAGGACAGGGCAACTAACTATGGCTACACCTTC
CASSQDRATNYGYTF
>TRBV21-1|.|TRBJ2-7|.
TGTGCCAGCATTCCGGGGGGCCTCACCTACGAGCAGTACTTC
CASIPGGLTYEQYF
>TRBV5-1|.|TRBJ2-2|.
TGCGCCAGCAGCCACTTCAGGGATAACACCGGGGAGCTGTTTTTT
CASSHFRDNTGELFF
>TRBV5-6|once|TRBJ2-5|.
TGTGCCAGCAGCTTTTCGGGCTTCGAAGAGACCCAGTACTTC
CASSFSGFEETQYF
>TRBV27|once|TRBJ2-3|TRBD2
TGTGCCAGCAGGGGGGGAACTAGCGTAAGCACAGATACGCAGTATTTT
CASRGGTSVSTDTQYF
>TRBV19|.|TRBJ2-7|.
TGTGCCAGACCCCTATGTCTTATTCGGGACGAGCAGTACTTC
CARPLCLIRDEQYF
>TRBV9|.|TRBJ1-2|.
TGTGCCAGCAGCGTAGAGGGGACCTATGGCTACACCTTC
CASSVEGTYGYTF
>TRBV5-1|once|TRBJ1-5|.
TGCGCCAGCAGCGACGGGGTCGGGAATCAGCCCCAGCATTTT
CASSDGVGNQPQHF
>TRBV11-1|.|TRBJ2-1|TRBD1
TGTGCCAGCAGCCCGGACAGGGGTCGCCGCATTGAGCAGTTCTTC
CASSPDRGRRIEQFF
>TRBV7-2|.|TRBJ1-5|.
TGTGCCAGCAGCTTAGACAGGCGGTTAAATCAGCCCCAGCATTTT
CASSLDRRLNQPQHF
>TRBV11-2|.|TRBJ2-7|.
TGTGCCAGCAGCAAGACAGGACAAGGCTACGAGCAGTACTTC
CASSKTGQGYEQYF
>TRBV23-1|.|TRBJ2-6|.
TGTGCCCCGGGACGGCTCTCTGGGGCCAACGTCCTGACTTTC
CAPGRLSGANVLTF
>TRBV7-9|.|TRBJ1-2|TRBD1
TGTGCCAGCAGGCAGGGGGGTCATCGGGGCTACACCTTC
CASRQGGHRGYTF
>TRBV5-1|.|TRBJ1-2|.
TGCGCCAGCAGCTTGGCGGACGGTTATGGCTACACCTTC
CASSLADGYGYTF
>TRBV28|.|TRBJ1-2|TRBD1
TGTGCCAGCAGGATGACAGGGTATGGCTACACCTTC
CASRMTGYGYTF
>TRBV7-9|.|TRBJ2-7|TRBD1
TGTGCCAGCAGCTCCGGACAGGGGAAGAACGAGCAGTACTTC
CASSSGQGKNEQYF
>TRBV29-1|.|TRBJ2-7|.
TGCAGCGTCCTAACAGGGATTCACTCCTACGAGCAGTACTTC
CSVLTGIHSYEQYF
>TRBV7-9|.|TRBJ1-2|.
TGTGCCAGCAGCTTAACCCCAAACAGGGATGGCTACACCTTC
CASSLTPNRDGYTF
>TRBV6-1|.|TRBJ1-2|.
TGTGCCAGCAGTGTTGGACGGAACTATGGCTACACCTTC
CASSVGRNYGYTF
>TRBV30|once|TRBJ1-3|.
TGTGCCTGGAGGGGCATTGAGAACACCATATATTTT
CAWRGIENTIYF
>TRBV6-6|.|TRBJ1-2|.
TGTGCCAGCAGTTACTCGGACAGAGCTAACTATGGCTACACCTTC
CASSYSDRANYGYTF
>TRBV27|.|TRBJ2-1|TRBD1
TGTGCCAGCAGCGCGACAGGGAGCTCCTACAATGAGCAGTTCTTC
CASSATGSSYNEQFF
>TRBV30|once|TRBJ2-5|.
TGTGCCTGGAGTGTAGTCGGGGACCAAGAGACCCAGTACTTC
CAWSVVGDQETQYF
>TRBV5-1|.|TRBJ2-1|.
TGCGCCAGCAGCTTAGCCCAGGGGGGTGAGCAGTTCTTC
CASSLAQGGEQFF
>TRBV6-5|.|TRBJ2-7|.
TGTGCCAGCAGTTCCGCAGGGATTCCTTTGTCCTACGAGCAGTACTTC
CASSSAGIPLSYEQYF
>TRBV7-7|.|TRBJ2-1|.
TGTGCTAGCAGCTTAATCCCAGGAACGGACATTGAGCAGTTCTTC
CASSLIPGTDIEQFF
>TRBV14|once|TRBJ1-4|.
TGTGCCAGCAGCCAGCAAGGGGGGGGTGAAAAACTGTTTTTT
CASSQQGGGEKLFF
>TRBV7-2|.|TRBJ1-1|TRBD1
TGTGCCAGCAGGGACAGGGGGCGGACTGAAGCTTTCTTT
CASRDRGRTEAFF
>TRBV10-3|.|TRBJ1-5|TRBD1
TGTGCCATCAGAGGACAGGAGAAAAATCAGCCCCAGCATTTT
CAIRGQEKNQPQHF
>TRBV7-9|.|TRBJ1-4|.
TGTGCCAGCAGCTCAACAACACCGATTGCAACTAATGAAAAACTGTTTTTT
CASSSTTPIATNEKLFF
>TRBV5-6|.|TRBJ2-1|.
TGTGCCAGCACCAAAGTCGGGCGGCACCCCTACAATGAGCAGTTCTTC
CASTKVGRHPYNEQFF
>TRBV9|.|TRBJ2-5|TRBD2
TGTGCCAGCAGCGTAGGCGGGGGCCAAGAGACCCAGTACTTC
CASSVGGGQETQYF
>TRBV4-1|.|TRBJ1-2|.
TGCGCCAGCAGCCAAATTGTGAGGGTGGGGCGCTACACCTTC
CASSQIVRVGRYTF
>TRBV5-4|.|TRBJ1-4|.
TGTGCCAGCAGCTCGAGTCAGGGAAATGAAAAACTGTTTTTT
CASSSSQGNEKLFF
>TRBV9|.|TRBJ2-1|TRBD1
TGTGCCAGCAGCACCCGACAGGGGGGGTTGTCTATGGATGAGCAGTTCTTC
CASSTRQGGLSMDEQFF
>TRBV28|.|TRBJ1-1|.
TGTGCCAGCAGAGACTCCCTGAACACTGAAGCTTTCTTT
CASRDSLNTEAFF
>TRBV6-1|.|TRBJ2-5|.
TGTGCCAGCAGTGAAGCAGGACGGGGGGAGACCCAGTACTTC
CASSEAGRGETQYF
>TRBV11-2|.|TRBJ2-5|.
TGTGCCAGCAGCTTAGAAGGCAGCTTCCAAGAGACCCAGTACTTC
CASSLEGSFQETQYF
>TRBV10-3|.|TRBJ1-1|.
TGTGCCACGACATGGGGGTTCGGGACTGAAGCTTTCTTT
CATTWGFGTEAFF
>TRBV6-5|.|TRBJ2-2|.
TGTGCCAGCAGTACCACAGGGACCACCGGGGAGCTGTTTTTT
CASSTTGTTGELFF
>TRBV2|.|TRBJ1-3|TRBD1
TGTGCCAGCAGTGAAGAGGGACAGGTTGCTGGAAACACCATATATTTT
CASSEEGQVAGNTIYF
>TRBV10-3|.|TRBJ1-3|.
TGTGCCATCAGTGCGACACTTGGAAACACCATATATTTT
CAISATLGNTIYF
>TRBV25-1|.|TRBJ1-6|TRBD1
TGTGCCAGCGAGAGAAACATAGGGACAGGGGTTTCACCCCTCCACTTT
CASERNIGTGVSPLHF
>TRBV6-1|.|TRBJ1-6|.
TGTGCCAGCAGTGAAGCTACAGCGTATAATTCACCCCTCCACTTT
CASSEATAYNSPLHF
>TRBV5-4|once|TRBJ1-6|.
TGTGCCAGCAGCCAAGGACTGGGGAATAATTCACCCCTCCACTTT
CASSQGLGNNSPLHF